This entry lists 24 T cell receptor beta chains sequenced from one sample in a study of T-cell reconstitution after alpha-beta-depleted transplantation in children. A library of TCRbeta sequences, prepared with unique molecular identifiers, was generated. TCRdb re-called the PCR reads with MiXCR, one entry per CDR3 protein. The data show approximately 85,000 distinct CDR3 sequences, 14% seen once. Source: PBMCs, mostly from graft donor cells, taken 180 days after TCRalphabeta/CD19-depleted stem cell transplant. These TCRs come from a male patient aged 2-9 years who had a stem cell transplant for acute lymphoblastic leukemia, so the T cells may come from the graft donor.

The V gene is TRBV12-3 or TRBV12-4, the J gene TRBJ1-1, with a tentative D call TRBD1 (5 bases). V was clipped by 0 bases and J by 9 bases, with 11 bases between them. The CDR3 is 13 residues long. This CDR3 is CASSLALPGQAFF. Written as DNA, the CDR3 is TGTGCCAGCAGTTTAGCGCTTCCGGGGCAAGCTTTCTTT.

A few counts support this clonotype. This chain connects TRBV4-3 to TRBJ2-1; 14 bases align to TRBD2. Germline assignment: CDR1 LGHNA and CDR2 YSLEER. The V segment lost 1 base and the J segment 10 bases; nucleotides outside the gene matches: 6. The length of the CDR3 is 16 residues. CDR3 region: CASSQALGLAGAEQFF. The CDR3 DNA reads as TGCGCCAGCAGCCAAGCCCTGGGACTAGCGGGAGCCGAGCAGTTCTTC.

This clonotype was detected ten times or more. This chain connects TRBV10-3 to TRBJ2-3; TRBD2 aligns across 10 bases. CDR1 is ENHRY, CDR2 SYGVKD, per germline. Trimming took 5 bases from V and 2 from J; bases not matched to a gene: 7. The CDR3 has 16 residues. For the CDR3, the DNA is TGTGCCATCAGTTTGTTAGCGGGAGGCTACACAGATACGCAGTATTTT. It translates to CAISLLAGGYTDTQYF.

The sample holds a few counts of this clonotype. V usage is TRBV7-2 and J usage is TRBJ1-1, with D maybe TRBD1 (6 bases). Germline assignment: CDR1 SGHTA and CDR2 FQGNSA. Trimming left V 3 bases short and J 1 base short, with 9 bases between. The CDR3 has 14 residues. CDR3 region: CASSFTGKNTEAFF. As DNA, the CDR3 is TGTGCCAGCAGCTTCACAGGGAAGAACACTGAAGCTTTCTTT.

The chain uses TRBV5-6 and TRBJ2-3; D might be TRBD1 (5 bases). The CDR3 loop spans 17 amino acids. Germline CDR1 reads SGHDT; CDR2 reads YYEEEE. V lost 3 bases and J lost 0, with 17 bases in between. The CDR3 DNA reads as TGTGCCAGCAGCTGCCCCAGCGCAGGGATTAGCACAGATACGCAGTATTTT. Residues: CASSCPSAGISTDTQYF.

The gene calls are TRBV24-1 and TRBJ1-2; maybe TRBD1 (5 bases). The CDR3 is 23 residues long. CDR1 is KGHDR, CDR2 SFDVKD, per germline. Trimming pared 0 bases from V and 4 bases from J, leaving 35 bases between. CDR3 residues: CATSDLIRTEAGRLRCGLYGYTF. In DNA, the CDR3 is TGTGCCACCAGTGATTTGATCCGAACGGAGGCGGGACGCCTGCGCTGTGGTCTCTATGGCTACACCTTC.

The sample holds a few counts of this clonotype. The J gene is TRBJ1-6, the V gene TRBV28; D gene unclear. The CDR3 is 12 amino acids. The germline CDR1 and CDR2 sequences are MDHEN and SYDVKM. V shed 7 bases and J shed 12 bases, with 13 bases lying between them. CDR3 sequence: CASNLYNRPLHF. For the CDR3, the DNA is TGTGCCAGCAACCTTTACAACCGACCCCTCCACTTT.

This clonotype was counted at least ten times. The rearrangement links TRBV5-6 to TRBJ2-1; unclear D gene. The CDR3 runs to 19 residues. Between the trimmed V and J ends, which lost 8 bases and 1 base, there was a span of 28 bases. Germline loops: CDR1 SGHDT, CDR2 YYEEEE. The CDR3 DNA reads TGTGCCAGTCAAAGGGCGAGCAAAGTCTCCAAAGGATCCTACAATGAGCAGTTCTTC. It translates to CASQRASKVSKGSYNEQFF. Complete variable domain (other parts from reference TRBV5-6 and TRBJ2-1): DAGVTQSPTHLIKTRGQQVTLRCSPKSGHDTVSWYQQALGQGPQFIFQYYEEEERQRGNFPDRFSGHQFPNYSSELNVNALLLGDSALYLCASQRASKVSKGSYNEQFFGPGTRLTVL.

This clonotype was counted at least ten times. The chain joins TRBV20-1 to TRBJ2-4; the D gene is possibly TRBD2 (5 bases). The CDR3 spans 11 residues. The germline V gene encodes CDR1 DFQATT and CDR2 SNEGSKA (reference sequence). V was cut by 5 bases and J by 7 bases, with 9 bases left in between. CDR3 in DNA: TGCAGTGCTGGACTGGGGAACATTCAGTACTTC. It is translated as CSAGLGNIQYF.

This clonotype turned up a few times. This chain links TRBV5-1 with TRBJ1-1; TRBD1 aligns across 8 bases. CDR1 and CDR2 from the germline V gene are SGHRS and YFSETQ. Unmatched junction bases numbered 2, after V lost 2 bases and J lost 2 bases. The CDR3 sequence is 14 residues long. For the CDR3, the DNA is TGCGCCAGCAGCTTCAGGGGGCGCAACACTGAAGCTTTCTTT. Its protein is CASSFRGRNTEAFF.

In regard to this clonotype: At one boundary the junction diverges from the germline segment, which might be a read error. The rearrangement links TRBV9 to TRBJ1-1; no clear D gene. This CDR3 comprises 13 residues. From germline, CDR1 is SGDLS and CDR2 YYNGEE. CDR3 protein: CTSSLRGNTEAFF. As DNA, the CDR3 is TGTACCAGCAGCCTACGAGGTAACACTGAAGCTTTCTTT.

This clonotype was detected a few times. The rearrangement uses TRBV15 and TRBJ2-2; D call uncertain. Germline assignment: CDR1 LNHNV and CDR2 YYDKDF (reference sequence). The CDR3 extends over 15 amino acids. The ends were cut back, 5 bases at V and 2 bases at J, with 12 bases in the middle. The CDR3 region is CATSQMNGNTGELFF. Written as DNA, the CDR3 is TGTGCCACCAGCCAGATGAACGGAAACACCGGGGAGCTGTTTTTT.

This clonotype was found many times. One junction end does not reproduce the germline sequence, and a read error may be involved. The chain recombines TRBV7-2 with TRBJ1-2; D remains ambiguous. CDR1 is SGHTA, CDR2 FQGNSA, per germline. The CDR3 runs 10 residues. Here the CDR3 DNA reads TGTGCCAGCAGCTTATCGAGGCAAATCTTC. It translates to CASSLSRQIF.

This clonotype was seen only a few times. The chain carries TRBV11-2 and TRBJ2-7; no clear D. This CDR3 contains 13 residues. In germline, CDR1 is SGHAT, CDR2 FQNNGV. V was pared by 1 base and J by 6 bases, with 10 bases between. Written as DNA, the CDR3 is TGTGCCAGCAGCTTAGGGCACCTCTCCGAGCAGTACTTC. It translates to CASSLGHLSEQYF.

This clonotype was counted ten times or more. CDR3 in amino acids: CASSLSRGSLRALHF. CDR3 nucleotide sequence: TGTGCCAGCAGCTTATCCAGGGGGTCCCTTAGGGCCCTCCACTTT. V usage is TRBV7-2 and J usage is TRBJ1-6, with TRBD1 matching 7 bases. This CDR3 has 15 amino acids. V gave up 2 bases and J gave up 14 bases; unmatched junction bases: 12. Germline V gives CDR1 SGHTA, CDR2 FQGNSA.

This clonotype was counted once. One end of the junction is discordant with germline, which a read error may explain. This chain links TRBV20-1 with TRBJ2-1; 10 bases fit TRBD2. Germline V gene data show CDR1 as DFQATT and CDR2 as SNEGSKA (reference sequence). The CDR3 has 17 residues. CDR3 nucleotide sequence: TGCTGTGCTAGAGTTGGGGAGGGACTAGCGACCCACAATGAGCAGTTCTTC. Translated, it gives CCARVGEGLATHNEQFF.

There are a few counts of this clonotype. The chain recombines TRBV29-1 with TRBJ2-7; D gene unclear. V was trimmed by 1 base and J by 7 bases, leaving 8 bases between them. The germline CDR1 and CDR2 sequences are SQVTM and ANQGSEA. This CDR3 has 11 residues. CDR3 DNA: TGCAGCGTTGAAGGGCGTTGGGAGCAGTACTTC. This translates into CSVEGRWEQYF.

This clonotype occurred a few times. This CDR3 reads CASSLLRMGDTEAFF. The CDR3 nucleotides are TGTGCCAGCAGTTTATTGAGGATGGGGGACACTGAAGCTTTCTTT. V is TRBV12-3 or TRBV12-4 and J is TRBJ1-1; a possible D gene is TRBD1 (5 bases). Between the trimmed V and J ends, which lost 2 bases and 3 bases, there was a span of 13 bases. This CDR3 is built from 15 residues.

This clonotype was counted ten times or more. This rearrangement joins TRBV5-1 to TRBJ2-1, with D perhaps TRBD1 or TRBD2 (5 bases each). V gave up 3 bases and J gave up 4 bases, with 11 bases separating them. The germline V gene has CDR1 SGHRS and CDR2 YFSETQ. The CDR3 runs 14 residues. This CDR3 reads CASSSSRGYNEQFF. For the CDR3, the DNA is TGCGCCAGCAGCTCCTCGAGGGGATACAATGAGCAGTTCTTC.

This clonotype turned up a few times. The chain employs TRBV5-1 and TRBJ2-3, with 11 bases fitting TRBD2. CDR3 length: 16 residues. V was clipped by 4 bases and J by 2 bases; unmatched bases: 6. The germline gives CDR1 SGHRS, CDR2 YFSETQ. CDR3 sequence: CASSHGTSGSTDTQYF. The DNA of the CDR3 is TGCGCCAGCAGCCATGGGACTAGCGGATCCACAGATACGCAGTATTTT. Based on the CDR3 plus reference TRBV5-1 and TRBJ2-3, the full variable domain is KAGVTQTPRYLIKTRGQQVTLSCSPISGHRSVSWYQQTPGQGLQFLFEYFSETQRNKGNFPGRFSGRQFSNSRSEMNVSTLELGDSALYLCASSHGTSGSTDTQYFGPGTRLTVL.

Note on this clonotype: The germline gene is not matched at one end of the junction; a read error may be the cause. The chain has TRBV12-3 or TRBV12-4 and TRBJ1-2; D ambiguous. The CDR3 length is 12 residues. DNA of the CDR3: TGTGCCAGCACCGTCGGCCACTATGGCGACACCTTC. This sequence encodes CASTVGHYGDTF.

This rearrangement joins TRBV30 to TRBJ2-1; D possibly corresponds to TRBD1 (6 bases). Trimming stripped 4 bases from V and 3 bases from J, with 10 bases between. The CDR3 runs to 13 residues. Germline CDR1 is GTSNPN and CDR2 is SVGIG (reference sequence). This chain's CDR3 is CAWNRDNYNEQFF. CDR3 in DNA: TGTGCCTGGAACCGGGACAACTACAATGAGCAGTTCTTC.

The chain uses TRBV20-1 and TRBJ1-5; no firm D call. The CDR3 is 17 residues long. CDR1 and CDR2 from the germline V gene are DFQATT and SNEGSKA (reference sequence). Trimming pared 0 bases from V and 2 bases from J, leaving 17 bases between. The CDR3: CSARDLGREWGNQPQHF. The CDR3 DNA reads TGCAGTGCTAGAGATCTAGGAAGGGAATGGGGCAATCAGCCCCAGCATTTT.

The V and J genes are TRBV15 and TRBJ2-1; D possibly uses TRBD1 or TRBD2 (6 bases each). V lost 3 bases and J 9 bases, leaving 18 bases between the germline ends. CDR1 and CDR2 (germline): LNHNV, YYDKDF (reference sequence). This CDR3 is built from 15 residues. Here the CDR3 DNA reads TGTGCCACCAGCAGTCCATGGGGGGCGCGGGGTGAGCAGTTCTTC. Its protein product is CATSSPWGARGEQFF.